This T cell receptor (beta chain) was found in a study of shared clonotypes between healthy human individuals. It was at deep level that the assay was run. Repertoires were generated with immunoSEQ multiplex PCR, while TCRdb's copy carries only in-frame clones and drops some. The sample comprises approximately 500,000 clones, approximately 79% of which are singletons, and around an eighth rests with the top ten. The CDR3 loop spans 13 amino acids. The V end was cut by 5 bases, the J end by 5 bases, with 9 bases between. Germline V gene data show CDR1 as SGHAT and CDR2 as FQNNGV. The source is a woman aged 40 to 50 in good health. Some clones in this sample may be carry-over from other donors' samples. The chain combines TRBV11-2 with TRBJ1-4; no firm D call. The specimen sequenced was PBMCs. The CDR3 region has the DNA TGTGCCAGCAGCCCGTCGTCGAATGAAAAACTGTTTTTT. This encodes CASSPSSNEKLFF.